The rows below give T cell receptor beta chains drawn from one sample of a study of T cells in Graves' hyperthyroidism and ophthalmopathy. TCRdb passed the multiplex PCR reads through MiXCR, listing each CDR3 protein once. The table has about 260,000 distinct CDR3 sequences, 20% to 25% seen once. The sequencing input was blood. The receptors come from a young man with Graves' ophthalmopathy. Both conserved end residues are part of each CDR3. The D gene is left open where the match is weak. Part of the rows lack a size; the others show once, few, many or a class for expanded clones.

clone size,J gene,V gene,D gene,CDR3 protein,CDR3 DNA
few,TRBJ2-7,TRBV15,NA,CATSRDSGQFYEQYF,TGTGCCACCAGCAGAGATAGTGGACAGTTTTACGAGCAGTACTTC
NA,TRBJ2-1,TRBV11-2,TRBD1,CASSLVFGQGYEQFF,TGTGCCAGCAGCTTAGTCTTTGGACAGGGATATGAGCAGTTCTTC
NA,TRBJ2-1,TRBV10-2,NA,CASQRQALNSYNEQFF,TGCGCCAGTCAACGACAGGCCTTAAATTCCTACAATGAGCAGTTCTTC
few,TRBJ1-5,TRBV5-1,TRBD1,CASRPGTGTNQPQHF,TGCGCCAGCAGACCGGGGACAGGGACCAATCAGCCCCAGCATTTT
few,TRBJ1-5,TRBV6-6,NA,CASSYSQDGNQPQHF,TGTGCCAGCAGTTACTCACAGGATGGCAATCAGCCCCAGCATTTT
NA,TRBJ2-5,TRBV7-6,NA,CASSPKEQRLQETQYF,TGTGCCAGCAGCCCCAAAGAGCAGCGTCTTCAAGAGACCCAGTACTTC
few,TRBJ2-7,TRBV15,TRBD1,CATAPRQGYSYSYEQYF,TGTGCCACAGCACCAAGACAGGGGTATTCTTACTCCTACGAGCAGTACTTC
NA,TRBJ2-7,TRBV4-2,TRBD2,CASSQVAASGSYEQYF,TGTGCCAGCAGCCAAGTCGCGGCTAGCGGGTCCTACGAGCAGTACTTC
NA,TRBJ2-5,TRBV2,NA,CASSRTVGSLQETQYF,TGTGCCAGCAGCAGGACAGTCGGTAGCCTCCAAGAGACCCAGTACTTC
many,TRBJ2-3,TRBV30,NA,CAWSVDPGDTQYF,TGTGCCTGGAGTGTTGATCCAGGAGATACGCAGTATTTT
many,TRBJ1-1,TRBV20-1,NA,CSAIRGNTEAFF,TGCAGTGCTATCAGGGGAAACACTGAAGCTTTCTTT
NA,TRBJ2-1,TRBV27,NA,CASSLSRRSYNEQFF,TGTGCCAGCAGTTTATCGCGGAGGTCCTACAATGAGCAGTTCTTC
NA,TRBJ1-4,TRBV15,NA,CATSRAERELFF,TGTGCCACCAGCAGAGCGGAGCGGGAACTGTTTTTT
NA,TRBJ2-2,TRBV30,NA,CAWRGTGELFF,TGTGCCTGGAGGGGAACCGGGGAGCTGTTTTTT
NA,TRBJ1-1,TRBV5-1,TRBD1,CASSLGDRGNTEAFF,TGCGCCAGCAGCTTGGGGGACAGGGGGAACACTGAAGCTTTCTTT
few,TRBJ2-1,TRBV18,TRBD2,CASSLRTSEYNEQFF,TGTGCCAGCTCACTTCGGACTAGCGAATACAATGAGCAGTTCTTC
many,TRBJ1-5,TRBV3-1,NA,CASSPERFNQPQHF,TGTGCCAGCAGTCCCGAGAGATTCAATCAGCCCCAGCATTTT
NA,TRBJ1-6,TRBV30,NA,CAWNRDGSSPLHF,TGTGCCTGGAACCGGGATGGGAGTTCACCCCTCCACTTT
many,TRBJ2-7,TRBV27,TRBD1,CASKTGGGYEQYF,TGTGCCAGCAAGACAGGGGGGGGATACGAGCAGTACTTC
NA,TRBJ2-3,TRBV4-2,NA,CASSQYSTDTQYF,TGTGCCAGCAGCCAATACAGCACAGATACGCAGTATTTT
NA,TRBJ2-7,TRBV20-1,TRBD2,CSARKPGLAGEQYF,TGCAGTGCTAGAAAACCGGGACTAGCAGGCGAGCAGTACTTC
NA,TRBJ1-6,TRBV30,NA,CAWSVGQDNSPLHF,TGTGCCTGGAGTGTTGGCCAGGATAATTCACCCCTCCACTTT